Detailed here is one T cell receptor beta chain. The PCR was carried out with 60 Vbeta primers and 13 Jbeta primers. Clones were sequenced by immunoSEQ multiplex PCR, and TCRdb holds only the in-frame ones, with some missing. The repertoire includes about 43,000 clones, more than 45% of them detected once, and roughly 5.5% sits in the top ten. This sample was taken from a study of cytomegalovirus exposure and HLA in healthy donors. Germline lookup yields CDR1 LNHDA and CDR2 SQIVND (reference sequence). The CDR3 runs to 20 residues. The V gene end was trimmed by 7 bases and the J gene end by 0 bases; junction bases not matched to a gene: 18.

The J gene is TRBJ2-2, the V gene TRBV19; TRBD1 aligns across 9 bases. This clonotype was sampled from a man between 60 and 75 years old in good health and CMV-seronegative. The sequenced material came from PBMCs. Here the CDR3 reads CASKTSPGQGGEANTGELFF. For the CDR3, the DNA is TGTGCCAGTAAAACGTCCCCGGGACAGGGTGGAGAAGCGAACACCGGGGAGCTGTTTTTT.